This TCR beta chain was identified during a study of HIV-infected patients and healthy controls. Study findings and constraints: Compared with controls, mean Gini indices were significantly raised in HIV-infected repertoires, possibly indicating oligoclonality. MAIT alpha-chain CDR3s were frequent in healthy controls, depleted in HIV+. Diversity differences between study cohorts were not due to their slight age and sex differences.

Follow-up blood was drawn about 14 weeks, roughly three months, after antiretroviral therapy began. No cell fractionation was done, so the repertoire covers all unsorted peripheral blood T cells. Worth noting for this clonotype: Its matching antigen is unknown.

Reverse transcription used about 500 ng RNA and constant-region primers for alpha and beta. Each of the alpha and beta chains got its own library through chain-specific third strand synthesis with indices. Second strand DNA was synthesized using a primer at the SP2 site. MiXCR was run by TCRdb on the 5' RACE reads, yielding one entry per CDR3 protein. The sample holds thousands of distinct CDR3 sequences; over 7.5% are singletons and the top ten take approximately 11%. Sequencing used blood, obtained during antiretroviral therapy. This receptor was obtained from an adult with HIV infection.

DNA of the CDR3: TGTGCCACAGACTCGGTCCTGACTAGCACAGATACGCAGTATTTT. This sequence encodes CATDSVLTSTDTQYF. The chain links TRBV6-2 or TRBV6-3 to TRBJ2-3; D not resolved. The germline V gene has CDR1 MNHEY and CDR2 SVGEGT. V lost 10 bases and J lost 0, with 17 bases in between. The CDR3 extends over 15 amino acids.